This TCR beta chain was obtained from a study of CD8 T cells in Susac syndrome. Study-wide results and limits: In Susac syndrome, the CD4+ T cell repertoires did not show clonal expansion. The study conceded that relatively few individuals underwent its TCR sequencing and HLA analysis.

An amount of RNA that ranged from roughly 0.5 to 1 ug was reverse transcribed with random hexamers. TCRdb processed the immunoSEQ multiplex PCR reads anew with MiXCR; each CDR3 protein has one entry. This repertoire shows about 240,000 distinct CDR3 sequences, 90% to 97% found once; its top ten account for 0.08% to 0.11%. For this clonotype: The antigen is undetermined.

Germline assignment: CDR1 SGHTA and CDR2 FQGNSA. This CDR3 comprises 15 residues. The V end lost 6 bases, the J end lost 2 bases, and 17 bases lay between the germline ends. The rearrangement joins TRBV7-2 to TRBJ2-7; possible D gene TRBD1, 6 bases. This receptor was identified in a human donor with Susac syndrome. The material sequenced was CD4+ T cells from PBMCs. The CDR3, as DNA: TGTGCCAGCAGTCTACAGGGCGGGCCTGCCTACGAGCAGTACTTC. It encodes CASSLQGGPAYEQYF. Full variable domain (missing parts from reference TRBV7-2 and TRBJ2-7): GAGVSQSPSNKVTEKGKDVELRCDPISGHTALYWYRQSLGQGLEFLIYFQGNSAPDKSGLPSDRFSAERTGGSVSTLTIQRTQQEDSAVYLCASSLQGGPAYEQYFGPGTRLTVT.